This TCR beta chain was sequenced in a study of T cell responses to AZD1222 COVID-19 vaccine. Study-level points and caveats: White British ancestry dominated among donors, who included more females, and clonal diversity was possibly underestimated. Baseline seropositives among AZD1222 recipients totaled only 5 to 7.

For this clone: The target antigen is unknown.

Assay: immunoSEQ multiplex PCR; the TCRdb copy retains only in-frame clones and omits some. In the table there are about 150,000 clones, about 90% of which are singletons. Germline V gene lookup returns CDR1 SGHDT and CDR2 YYEEEE. Between the trimmed V and J ends, which lost 0 bases and 4 bases, there was a span of 8 bases. There are 14 residues in the CDR3. Here the sequenced sample was peripheral blood, taken on day 0 of MenACWY control vaccination. The chain joins TRBV5-6 to TRBJ1-5; D not resolved. The sequence derives from an adult in good health. CDR3 in amino acids: CASSLGPGNQPQHF. The CDR3 region has the DNA TGTGCCAGCAGCTTGGGGCCAGGTAATCAGCCCCAGCATTTT.